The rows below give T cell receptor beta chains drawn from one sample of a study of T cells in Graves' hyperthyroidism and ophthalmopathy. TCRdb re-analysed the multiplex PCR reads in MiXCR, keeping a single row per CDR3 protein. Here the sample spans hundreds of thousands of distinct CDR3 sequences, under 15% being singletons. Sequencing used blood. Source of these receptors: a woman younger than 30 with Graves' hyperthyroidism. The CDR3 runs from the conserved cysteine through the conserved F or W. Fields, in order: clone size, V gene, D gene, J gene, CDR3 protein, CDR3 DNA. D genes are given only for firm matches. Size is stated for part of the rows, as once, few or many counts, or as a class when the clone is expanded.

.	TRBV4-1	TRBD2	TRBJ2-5	CASSQGGGGETQYF	TGCGCCAGCAGCCAAGGCGGGGGTGGAGAGACCCAGTACTTC
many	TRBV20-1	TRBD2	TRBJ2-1	CSARDWLAGATNEQFF	TGCAGTGCTAGAGATTGGTTAGCGGGGGCGACCAATGAGCAGTTCTTC
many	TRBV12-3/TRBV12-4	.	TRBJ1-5	CASSKGPGGTVNQPQHF	TGTGCCAGCAGCAAAGGGCCCGGGGGGACCGTTAATCAGCCCCAGCATTTT
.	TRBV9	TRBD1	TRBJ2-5	CASSGADRGLQETQYF	TGTGCCAGCAGCGGGGCCGACAGGGGCCTCCAAGAGACCCAGTACTTC
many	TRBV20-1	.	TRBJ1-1	CSARDSGRYMNTEAFF	TGCAGTGCTAGAGATTCCGGACGTTACATGAACACTGAAGCTTTCTTT
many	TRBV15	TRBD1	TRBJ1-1	CATSITTGPAFF	TGTGCCACCAGCATCACGACAGGGCCAGCTTTCTTT
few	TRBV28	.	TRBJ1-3	CASSFYLRGAGNTIYF	TGTGCCAGCAGTTTCTATCTCAGGGGAGCTGGAAACACCATATATTTT
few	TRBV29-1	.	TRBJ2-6	CSVIRAGANVLTF	TGCAGCGTTATCCGGGCTGGGGCCAACGTCCTGACTTTC
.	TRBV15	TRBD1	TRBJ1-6	CATSRQGDSPLHF	TGTGCCACCAGCAGACAGGGGGATTCACCCCTCCACTTT
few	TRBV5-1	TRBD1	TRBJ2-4	CASSLHPSTGSGYLTKNIQYF	TGCGCCAGCAGCCTTCACCCATCGACAGGGTCCGGATATCTAACCAAAAACATTCAGTACTTC
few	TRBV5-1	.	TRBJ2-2	CASSLSHVFELFF	TGCGCCAGCAGCTTGAGTCACGTTTTCGAGCTGTTTTTT
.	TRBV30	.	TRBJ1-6	CAWSSTSPLHF	TGTGCCTGGAGCTCCACTTCACCCCTCCACTTT
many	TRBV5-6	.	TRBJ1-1	CASSLLRNTEAFF	TGTGCCAGCAGCTTGCTCCGGAACACTGAAGCTTTCTTT
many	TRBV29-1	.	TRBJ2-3	CSAWDSHTDTQYF	TGCAGCGCTTGGGACTCCCACACAGATACGCAGTATTTT
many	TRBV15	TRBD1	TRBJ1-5	CATSRVYRGDQPQHF	TGTGCCACCAGCAGAGTATACAGGGGTGATCAGCCCCAGCATTTT
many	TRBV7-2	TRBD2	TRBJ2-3	CASSPGRGSGFRNTQYF	TGTGCCAGCAGCCCAGGGAGGGGAAGCGGGTTTAGGAATACGCAGTATTTT
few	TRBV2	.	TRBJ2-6	CASSERGGGFAGANVLTF	TGTGCCAGCAGTGAGAGGGGGGGCGGGTTCGCCGGGGCCAACGTCCTGACTTTC
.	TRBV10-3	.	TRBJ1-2	CAISEAPNYGYTF	TGTGCCATCAGTGAAGCCCCTAACTATGGCTACACCTTC
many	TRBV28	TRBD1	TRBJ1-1	CASSFYRGRTEAFF	TGTGCCAGCAGTTTCTACAGGGGTCGGACTGAAGCTTTCTTT
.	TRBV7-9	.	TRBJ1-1	CASSLTTIGAFF	TGTGCCAGCAGCTTGACCACTATAGGGGCTTTCTTT
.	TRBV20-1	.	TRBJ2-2	CSAREPYLGAGRGELFF	TGCAGTGCTAGAGAGCCCTATTTGGGGGCCGGACGAGGGGAGCTGTTTTTT